A single sample gave rise to the 25 T cell receptor beta chains below, sequenced in a study of OX40 agonist ivuxolimab in advanced cancers. Using immunoSEQ multiplex PCR, the repertoire was profiled, and TCRdb retains in-frame clones only, with some absent. This table has roughly 82,000 clones, more than 80% appearing once. Sequences were derived from CD4+ or CD8+ T cells sorted from blood, sampled in a trial of the OX40 agonist ivuxolimab. These receptors were collected from an adult with an advanced solid tumor such as melanoma, head and neck, liver or kidney cancer.

J is TRBJ1-2 and V is TRBV6-1; D not certain. The germline gives CDR1 MNHNS, CDR2 SASEGT. V shed 0 bases and J shed 1 base, with 3 bases lying between them. The CDR3 is made up of 13 amino acids. CDR3 nucleotides: TGTGCCAGCAGTGAAGCAGTTAACTATGGCTACACCTTC. Protein sequence: CASSEAVNYGYTF.

The gene calls are TRBV6-6 and TRBJ1-1; possible D gene TRBD1, 6 bases. The germline gives CDR1 MNHNY, CDR2 SVGAGI (reference sequence). V lost 0 bases, J lost 9 bases, and 11 bases lay in between. This CDR3 contains 13 residues. The CDR3 DNA is TGTGCCAGCAGTTACTCGATGACAGGCCAAGCTTTCTTT. It translates to CASSYSMTGQAFF.

The chain joins TRBV7-9 to TRBJ1-6; D might be TRBD1 (5 bases). Per germline, CDR1 SEHNR and CDR2 FQNEAQ (reference sequence). V lost 2 bases and J 8 bases, leaving 10 bases between the germline ends. The CDR3 has 14 amino acids. CDR3 amino acids: CASSLRGVDSPLHF. The CDR3 DNA sequence: TGTGCCAGCAGCTTAAGGGGTGTTGATTCACCCCTCCACTTT.

This sequence joins TRBV15 and TRBJ2-5; 7 bases fit TRBD2. This CDR3 comprises 18 residues. V dropped 3 bases and J dropped 3; count of bases not matched to a gene: 16. Germline CDR1 and CDR2: LNHNV and YYDKDF (reference sequence). The CDR3 sequence: CATSRTTVTHLAEETQYF. CDR3 nucleotides: TGTGCCACCAGCAGGACCACTGTTACCCACCTAGCGGAAGAGACCCAGTACTTC.

The J gene is TRBJ2-7, the V gene TRBV6-1; TRBD2 agrees at 7 bases. With V trimmed by 11 bases and J by 2 bases, 12 bases remained unmatched. The CDR3 has 14 residues. In germline, CDR1 is MNHNS, CDR2 SASEGT. CDR3 region: CAANTPGGTYEQYF. CDR3 DNA: TGTGCCGCCAATACCCCGGGGGGAACCTACGAGCAGTACTTC.

V gene TRBV19 combines with J gene TRBJ2-3; 11 nucleotides agree with TRBD2. The ends lost 4 bases at V and 2 bases at J; junction bases unmatched: 8. This CDR3 has 17 amino acids. Germline V lookup: CDR1 LNHDA, CDR2 SQIVND (reference sequence). As DNA, the CDR3 is TGTGCCAGTAGTAATCGTGGGACTAGCGGTGACACAGATACGCAGTATTTT. Protein: CASSNRGTSGDTDTQYF.

V gene TRBV28 combines with J gene TRBJ1-2; 7 bases are shared with TRBD1. Germline values: CDR1 MDHEN, CDR2 SYDVKM. V gave up 10 bases and J gave up 2 bases; unmatched junction bases: 4. The CDR3 is made up of 12 amino acids. CDR3 sequence: CATTGQNYGYTF. The CDR3 DNA sequence: TGTGCCACTACGGGACAGAACTATGGCTACACCTTC.

The rearrangement links TRBV7-6 to TRBJ2-3, with 10 bases lining up with TRBD1. CDR3 length: 14 amino acids. Germline-derived CDR1 and CDR2 are SGHVS and FNYEAQ. V was pared by 5 bases and J by 5 bases, with 4 bases of the junction left unmatched. The CDR3: CASSPRTGGDTQYF. The CDR3 DNA reads TGTGCCAGCAGCCCGCGGACAGGGGGAGATACGCAGTATTTT.

The chain employs TRBV11-2 and TRBJ2-7, with D maybe TRBD1 (6 bases). The CDR3 extends over 16 amino acids. Per the germline V gene, CDR1 is SGHAT and CDR2 is FQNNGV. The V end lost 5 bases, the J end lost 1 base, and 18 bases lay between the germline ends. In nucleotides, the CDR3 is TGTGCCAGCAGCCTTCCTTGGGGGCCTCTATCCTACGAGCAGTACTTC. This encodes CASSLPWGPLSYEQYF.

The V and J genes are TRBV5-5 and TRBJ2-5; no clear D. Germline V lookup: CDR1 SGHKS, CDR2 YYEKEE (reference sequence). V lost 1 base, J lost 3 bases, and 7 bases lay in between. This CDR3 contains 13 residues. CDR3 loop: CASSLNPEETQYF. The DNA of the CDR3 is TGTGCCAGCAGCTTGAACCCTGAAGAGACCCAGTACTTC.

The V and J genes are TRBV4-1 and TRBJ2-7, with 11 positions matching TRBD2. CDR3 size: 15 residues. The V and J ends lost 5 bases and 2 bases, in that order; junction bases with no gene match: 5. Germline CDR1 and CDR2: MGHRA and YSYEKL. Written as DNA, the CDR3 is TGCGCCAGCAGCTGGGGGACTAGCGGCACCTACGAGCAGTACTTC. This translates into CASSWGTSGTYEQYF.

This clone was seen only a few times. This chain joins TRBV2 and TRBJ1-4; D might be TRBD1 (5 bases). This CDR3 is built from 14 residues. Germline values: CDR1 SNHLY, CDR2 FYNNEI. The V and J ends lost 3 bases and 8 bases respectively, with 13 bases between them. CDR3 loop: CASSEGQGWEKLFF. The CDR3 region has the DNA TGTGCCAGCAGTGAGGGGCAGGGATGGGAAAAACTGTTTTTT. The full variable domain, in which reference TRBV2 and TRBJ1-4 provide the parts outside the CDR3, is EPEVTQTPSHQVTQMGQEVILRCVPISNHLYFYWYRQILGQKVEFLVSFYNNEISEKSEIFDDQFSVERPDGSNFTLKIRSTKLEDSAMYFCASSEGQGWEKLFFGSGTQLSVL.

This rearrangement joins TRBV1 to TRBJ1-2. TRBV1 is a pseudogene segment. This CDR3 contains 12 residues. The CDR3 bases are TGCACCAATTCCCTGACGGAGCTTGGCTACACCTTC. This codes for CTNSLTELGYTF.

The chain employs TRBV15 and TRBJ2-2; D may match TRBD1 or TRBD2 (6 bases each). The V end was cut by 1 base, the J end by 6 bases, with 12 bases between. Germline CDR1 LNHNV, CDR2 YYDKDF (reference sequence). There are 15 residues in the CDR3. The CDR3 spells CATSRVTGAAGELFF. In DNA, the CDR3 is TGTGCCACCAGCAGAGTAACGGGGGCGGCCGGGGAGCTGTTTTTT. Complete variable domain (other parts from reference TRBV15 and TRBJ2-2): DAMVIQNPRYQVTQFGKPVTLSCSQTLNHNVMYWYQQKSSQAPKLLFHYYDKDFNNEADTPDNFQSRRPNTSFCFLDIRSPGLGDTAMYLCATSRVTGAAGELFFGEGSRLTVL.

The rearrangement links TRBV25-1 to TRBJ1-6, with 9 nucleotides matching TRBD1. V gave up 6 bases and J gave up 10 bases; unmatched junction bases: 4. The CDR3 covers 13 residues. The germline V gene encodes CDR1 MGHDK and CDR2 SYGVNS. CDR3 nucleotides: TGTGCCAGCAGGGGACAGGGTTTCTCACCCCTCCACTTT. Translation: CASRGQGFSPLHF.

This clone was picked up a small number of times. This rearrangement joins TRBV27 to TRBJ1-5, with 7 bases fitting TRBD1. CDR1 and CDR2 from the germline V gene are MNHEY and SMNVEV (reference sequence). The trim removed 8 bases at V and 6 bases at J, leaving 10 bases unmatched. This CDR3 has 14 residues. The CDR3: CASHRGGLGQPQHF. CDR3 DNA: TGTGCCAGCCACAGGGGCGGATTGGGTCAGCCCCAGCATTTT.

The chain combines TRBV5-4 with TRBJ2-3; no clear D. With 0 bases removed from V and 1 base from J, the gap between germline ends came to 9 bases. The CDR3 sequence is 15 residues long. Germline V gene data show CDR1 as SGHNT and CDR2 as YYREEE (reference sequence). CDR3 in DNA: TGTGCCAGCAGCTTGGATTCCCAGGGCACAGATACGCAGTATTTT. As protein: CASSLDSQGTDTQYF.

The chain couples TRBV29-1 to TRBJ2-3, with TRBD2 identical over 7 bases. Trimming cost V 4 bases and J 1 base; bases outside gene matches: 8. The CDR3 length is 15 residues. Germline V gene sequence: CDR1 SQVTM, CDR2 ANQGSEA. The CDR3 DNA follows: TGCAGCGTTGTTGGTGGCGGGAGAGGCACAGATACGCAGTATTTT. This gives the protein CSVVGGGRGTDTQYF.

The chain has TRBV9 and TRBJ2-7, with 9 bases matching TRBD1. Germline V gene data show CDR1 as SGDLS and CDR2 as YYNGEE. After removal of 4 bases from V and 8 bases from J, the junction contained 16 bases not matched to a gene. The CDR3 is 16 residues long. The CDR3, as DNA: TGTGCCAGCAGCCCTACAGGGGGCCCCAATACCGTCAAGCAGTACTTC. It codes for CASSPTGGPNTVKQYF. Full variable domain (rest looked up from reference TRBV9 and TRBJ2-7): DSGVTQTPKHLITATGQRVTLRCSPRSGDLSVYWYQQSLDQGLQFLIQYYNGEERAKGNILERFSAQQFPDLHSELNLSSLELGDSALYFCASSPTGGPNTVKQYFGPGTRLTVT.

This sequence joins TRBV12-5 and TRBJ1-2, with TRBD1 matching over 9 bases. V trimming: 9 bases; J trimming: 2 bases; junction bases outside the gene matches: 4. CDR1 is LGHNT, CDR2 FRNRAP, per germline. This CDR3 contains 13 residues. The CDR3 coding sequence is TGTGCTAGCGGGGACAGGGCGAACTATGGCTACACCTTC. Its protein product is CASGDRANYGYTF.

This clone was counted once. The rearrangement links TRBV9 to TRBJ2-5, with D maybe TRBD1 (6 bases). Trimming stripped 2 bases from V and 4 bases from J, with 15 bases between. CDR3 length equals 15 residues. The germline V gene encodes CDR1 SGDLS and CDR2 YYNGEE. The CDR3 is CASSVDSWGGETQYF. For the CDR3, the DNA is TGTGCCAGCAGCGTGGACAGTTGGGGTGGAGAGACCCAGTACTTC.

The J gene is TRBJ2-3, the V gene TRBV5-3; tentatively, D is TRBD1 or TRBD2 (5 bases each). TRBV5-3 is identified as an open reading frame with a role that is uncertain. V dropped 5 bases and J dropped 0 bases, with 31 bases sitting between them. The CDR3 covers 21 residues. CDR3 DNA: TGTGCCAGAAGGACAACTACCGGGACGGAAACAAATTTATTAAGCACAGATACGCAGTATTTT. This codes for CARRTTTGTETNLLSTDTQYF.

J is TRBJ1-1 and V is TRBV28; no clear D. Between the trimmed V and J ends, which lost 2 bases and 1 base, there was a span of 5 bases. Germline values: CDR1 MDHEN, CDR2 SYDVKM. This CDR3 contains 13 residues. The CDR3 bases are TGTGCCAGCAGTTTACCTGGGAACACTGAAGCTTTCTTT. The encoded protein is CASSLPGNTEAFF.

The chain links TRBV28 to TRBJ1-4, with 8 bases identical to TRBD1. Germline trimming cut 7 bases from V and 7 bases from J; bases unmatched to any gene: 5. Germline CDR1 is MDHEN and CDR2 is SYDVKM. This CDR3 is built from 13 residues. The CDR3 DNA reads as TGTGCCAGCAAAATCGGGACAGGTGAAAAACTGTTTTTT. Its translation: CASKIGTGEKLFF.

The CDR3 protein is CASSYSHQGFRGYTF. CDR3 coding DNA: TGTGCCAGCAGTTACTCGCATCAGGGTTTTCGTGGCTACACCTTC. The chain links TRBV6-5 to TRBJ1-2, with TRBD1 as a possible D gene (5 bases). Germline V gene data show CDR1 as MNHEY and CDR2 as SVGAGI. The CDR3 covers 15 residues. Between the trimmed V and J ends, which lost 0 bases and 7 bases, there was a span of 15 bases.